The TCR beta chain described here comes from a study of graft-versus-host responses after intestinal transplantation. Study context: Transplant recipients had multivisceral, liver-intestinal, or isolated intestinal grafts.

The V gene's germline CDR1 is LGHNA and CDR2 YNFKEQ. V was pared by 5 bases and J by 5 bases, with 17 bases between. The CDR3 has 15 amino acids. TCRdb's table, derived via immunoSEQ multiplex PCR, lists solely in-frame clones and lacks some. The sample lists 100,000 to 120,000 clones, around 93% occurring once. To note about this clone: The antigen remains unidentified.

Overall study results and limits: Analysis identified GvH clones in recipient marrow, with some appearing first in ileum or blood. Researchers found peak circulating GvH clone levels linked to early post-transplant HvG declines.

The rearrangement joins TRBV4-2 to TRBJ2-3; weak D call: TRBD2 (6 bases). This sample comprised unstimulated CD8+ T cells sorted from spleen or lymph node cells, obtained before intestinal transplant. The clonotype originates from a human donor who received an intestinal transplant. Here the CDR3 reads CASSVQTRSQDTQYF. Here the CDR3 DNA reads TGTGCCAGCAGCGTCCAGACTAGGTCTCAAGATACGCAGTATTTT.